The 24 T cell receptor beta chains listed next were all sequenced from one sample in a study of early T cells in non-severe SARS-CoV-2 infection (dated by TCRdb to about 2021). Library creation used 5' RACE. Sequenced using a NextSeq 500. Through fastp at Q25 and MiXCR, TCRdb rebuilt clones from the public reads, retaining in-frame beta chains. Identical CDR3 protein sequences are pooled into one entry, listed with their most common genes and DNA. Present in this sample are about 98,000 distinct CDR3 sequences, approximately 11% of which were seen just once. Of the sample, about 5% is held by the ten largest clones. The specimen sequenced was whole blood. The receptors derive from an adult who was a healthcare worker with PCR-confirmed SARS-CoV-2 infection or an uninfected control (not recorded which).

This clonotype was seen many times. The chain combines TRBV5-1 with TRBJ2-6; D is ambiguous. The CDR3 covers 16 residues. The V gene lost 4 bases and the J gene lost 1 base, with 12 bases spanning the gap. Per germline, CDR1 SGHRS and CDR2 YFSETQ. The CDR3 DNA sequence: TGCGCCAGCAGCCTTCAGTGGTCGTCTGGGGCCAACGTCCTGACTTTC. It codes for CASSLQWSSGANVLTF.

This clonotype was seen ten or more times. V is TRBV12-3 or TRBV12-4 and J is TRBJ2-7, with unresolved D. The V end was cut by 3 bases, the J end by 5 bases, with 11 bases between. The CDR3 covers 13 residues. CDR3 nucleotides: TGTGCCAGCAGTTTGCACGCCGGCAACGAGCAGTACTTC. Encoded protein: CASSLHAGNEQYF.

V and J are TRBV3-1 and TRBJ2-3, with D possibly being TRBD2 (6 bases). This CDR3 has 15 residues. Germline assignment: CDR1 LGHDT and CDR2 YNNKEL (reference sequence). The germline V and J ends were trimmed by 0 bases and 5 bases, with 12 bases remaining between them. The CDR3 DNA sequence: TGTGCCAGCAGCCAAGACCGCGTGCGGGGAGATACGCAGTATTTT. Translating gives CASSQDRVRGDTQYF.

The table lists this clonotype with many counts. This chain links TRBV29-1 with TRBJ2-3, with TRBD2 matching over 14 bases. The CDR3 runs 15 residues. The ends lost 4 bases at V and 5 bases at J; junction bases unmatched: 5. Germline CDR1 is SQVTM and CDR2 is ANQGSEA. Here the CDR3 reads CSVARTSGRRDTQYF. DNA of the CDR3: TGCAGCGTTGCCCGGACTAGCGGGAGGAGAGATACGCAGTATTTT.

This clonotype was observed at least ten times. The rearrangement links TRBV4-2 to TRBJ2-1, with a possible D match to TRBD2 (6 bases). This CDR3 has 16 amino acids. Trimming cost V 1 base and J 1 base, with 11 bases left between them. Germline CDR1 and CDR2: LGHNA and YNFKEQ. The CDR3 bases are TGTGCCAGCAGCCAAGCGGGAGAGCAGTCCTACAATGAGCAGTTCTTC. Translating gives CASSQAGEQSYNEQFF.

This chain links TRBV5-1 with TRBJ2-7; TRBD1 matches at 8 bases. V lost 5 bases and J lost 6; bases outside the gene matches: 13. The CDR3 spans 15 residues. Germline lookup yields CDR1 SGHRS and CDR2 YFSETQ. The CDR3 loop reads CASSPTPGQASEQYF. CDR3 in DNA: TGCGCCAGCAGTCCCACTCCGGGACAGGCCTCCGAGCAGTACTTC.

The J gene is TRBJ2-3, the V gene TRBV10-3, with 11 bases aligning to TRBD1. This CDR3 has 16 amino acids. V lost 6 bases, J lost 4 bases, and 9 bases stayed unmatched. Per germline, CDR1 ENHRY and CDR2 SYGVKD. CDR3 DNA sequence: TGTGCCATCAGCTCAATACCGGGACAGGGGGCAGATACGCAGTATTTT. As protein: CAISSIPGQGADTQYF.

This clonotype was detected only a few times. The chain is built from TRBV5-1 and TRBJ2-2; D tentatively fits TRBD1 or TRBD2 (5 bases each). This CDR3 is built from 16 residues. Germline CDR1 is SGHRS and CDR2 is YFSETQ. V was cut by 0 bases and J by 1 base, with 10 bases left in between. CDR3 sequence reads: CASSLDGALNTGELFF. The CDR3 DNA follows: TGCGCCAGCAGCTTGGACGGGGCCCTGAACACCGGGGAGCTGTTTTTT.

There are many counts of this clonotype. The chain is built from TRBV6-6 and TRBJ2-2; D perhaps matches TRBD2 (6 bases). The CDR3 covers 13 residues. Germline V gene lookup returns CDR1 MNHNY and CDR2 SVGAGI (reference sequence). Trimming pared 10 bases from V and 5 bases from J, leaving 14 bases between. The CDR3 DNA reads TGTGCCACCCGGGGGATTGGAACCGGGGAGCTGTTTTTT. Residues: CATRGIGTGELFF.

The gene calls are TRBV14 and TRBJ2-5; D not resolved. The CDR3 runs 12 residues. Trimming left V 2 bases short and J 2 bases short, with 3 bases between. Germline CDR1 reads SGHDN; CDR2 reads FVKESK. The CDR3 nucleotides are TGTGCCAGCAGCCAACCGCAAGAGACCCAGTACTTC. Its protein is CASSQPQETQYF.

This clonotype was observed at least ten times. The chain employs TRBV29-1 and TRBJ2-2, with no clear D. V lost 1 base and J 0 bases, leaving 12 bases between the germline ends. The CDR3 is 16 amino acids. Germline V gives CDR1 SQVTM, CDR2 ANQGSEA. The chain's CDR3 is CSVEVGPLSNTGELFF. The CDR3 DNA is TGCAGCGTTGAAGTTGGACCATTATCGAACACCGGGGAGCTGTTTTTT.

CDR3 region: CASSQDPSGYTF. CDR3 coding DNA: TGTGCCAGCAGCCAAGATCCTAGTGGCTACACCTTC. The chain is built from TRBV3-1 and TRBJ1-2; no clear D. Trimming shortened V by 0 bases and J by 7 bases, and 6 bases separated the two germline ends. Germline V gives CDR1 LGHDT, CDR2 YNNKEL (reference sequence). The CDR3 is 12 residues long.

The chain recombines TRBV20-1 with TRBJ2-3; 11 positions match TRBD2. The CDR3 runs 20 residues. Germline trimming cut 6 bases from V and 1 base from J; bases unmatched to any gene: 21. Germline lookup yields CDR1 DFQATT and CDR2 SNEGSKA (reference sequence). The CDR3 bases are TGCAGTGCCCACAATCCGGGGGGACTAGCGGCCCAATCAGGCACAGATACGCAGTATTTT. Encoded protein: CSAHNPGGLAAQSGTDTQYF.

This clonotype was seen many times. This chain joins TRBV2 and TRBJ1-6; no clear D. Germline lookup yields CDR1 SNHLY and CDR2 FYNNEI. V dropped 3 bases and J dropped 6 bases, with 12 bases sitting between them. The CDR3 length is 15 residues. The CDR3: CASSDGRRLNSPLHF. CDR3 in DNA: TGTGCCAGCAGTGATGGGAGACGGCTTAATTCACCCCTCCACTTT.

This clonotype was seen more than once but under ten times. This CDR3 reads CASSYSKAGGKHF. CDR3 in DNA: TGTGCCAGCAGTTACTCGAAGGCAGGGGGCAAGCATTTT. The rearrangement uses TRBV6-5 and TRBJ1-5; 8 bases are a match to TRBD1. Trimming removed 0 bases from V and 14 bases from J; junction bases left unmatched: 6. CDR3 size: 13 residues. Germline loops: CDR1 MNHEY, CDR2 SVGAGI.

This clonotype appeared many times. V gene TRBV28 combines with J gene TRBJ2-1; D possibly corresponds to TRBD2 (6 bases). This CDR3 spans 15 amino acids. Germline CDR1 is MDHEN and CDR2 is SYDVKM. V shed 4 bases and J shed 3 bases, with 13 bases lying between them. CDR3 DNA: TGTGCCAGCAGTTACTCGGGGCGGGACTACAATGAGCAGTTCTTC. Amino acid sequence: CASSYSGRDYNEQFF.

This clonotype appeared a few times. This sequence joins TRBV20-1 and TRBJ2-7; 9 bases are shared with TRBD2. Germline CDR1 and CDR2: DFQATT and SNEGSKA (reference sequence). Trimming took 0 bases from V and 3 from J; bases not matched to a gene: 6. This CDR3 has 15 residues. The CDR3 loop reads CSARDPLAGDYEQYF. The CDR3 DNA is TGCAGTGCTAGAGATCCACTAGCGGGTGACTACGAGCAGTACTTC.

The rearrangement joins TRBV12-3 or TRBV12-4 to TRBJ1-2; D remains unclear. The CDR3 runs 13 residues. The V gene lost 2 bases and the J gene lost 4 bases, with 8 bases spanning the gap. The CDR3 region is CASSLNRFYGYTF. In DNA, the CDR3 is TGTGCCAGCAGTTTAAACAGATTCTATGGCTACACCTTC.

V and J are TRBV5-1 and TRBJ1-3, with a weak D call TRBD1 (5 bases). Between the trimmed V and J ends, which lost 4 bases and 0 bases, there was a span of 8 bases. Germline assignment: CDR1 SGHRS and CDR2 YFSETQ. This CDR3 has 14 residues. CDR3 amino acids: CASSMTDSGNTIYF. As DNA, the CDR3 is TGCGCCAGCAGCATGACAGACTCTGGAAACACCATATATTTT.

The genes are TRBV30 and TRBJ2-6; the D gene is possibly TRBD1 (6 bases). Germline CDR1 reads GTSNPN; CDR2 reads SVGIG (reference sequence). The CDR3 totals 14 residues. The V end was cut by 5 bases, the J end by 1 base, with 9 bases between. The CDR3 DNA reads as TGTGCCTGGGATGACAGGTCTGGGGCCAACGTCCTGACTTTC. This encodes CAWDDRSGANVLTF. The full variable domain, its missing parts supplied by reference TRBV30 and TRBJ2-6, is SQTIHQWPATLVQPVGSPLSLECTVEGTSNPNLYWYRQAAGRGLQLLFYSVGIGQISSEVPQNLSASRPQDRQFILSSKKLLLSDSGFYLCAWDDRSGANVLTFGAGSRLTVL.

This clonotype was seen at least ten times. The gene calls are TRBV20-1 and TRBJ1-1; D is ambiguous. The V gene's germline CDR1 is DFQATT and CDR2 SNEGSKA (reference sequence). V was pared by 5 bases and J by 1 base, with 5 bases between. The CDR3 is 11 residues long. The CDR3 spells CSAFSNTEAFF. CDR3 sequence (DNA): TGCAGTGCTTTTTCGAACACTGAAGCTTTCTTT.

The CDR3 loop is CSARDPPGTDTQYF. The CDR3, as DNA: TGCAGTGCTAGAGACCCCCCTGGCACAGATACGCAGTATTTT. The chain carries TRBV20-1 and TRBJ2-3; D remains ambiguous. V lost 0 bases and J lost 1, with 8 bases in between. In germline, CDR1 is DFQATT, CDR2 SNEGSKA (reference sequence). The length of the CDR3 is 14 residues.

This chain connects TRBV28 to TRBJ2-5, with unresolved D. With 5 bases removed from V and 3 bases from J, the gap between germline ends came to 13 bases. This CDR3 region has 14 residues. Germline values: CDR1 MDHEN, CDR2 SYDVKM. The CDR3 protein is CASSPMKEEETQYF. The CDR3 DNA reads TGTGCCAGCAGTCCTATGAAAGAGGAAGAGACCCAGTACTTC. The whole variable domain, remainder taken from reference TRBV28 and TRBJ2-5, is DVKVTQSSRYLVKRTGEKVFLECVQDMDHENMFWYRQDPGLGLRLIYFSYDVKMKEKGDIPEGYSVSREKKERFSLILESASTNQTSMYLCASSPMKEEETQYFGPGTRLLVL.

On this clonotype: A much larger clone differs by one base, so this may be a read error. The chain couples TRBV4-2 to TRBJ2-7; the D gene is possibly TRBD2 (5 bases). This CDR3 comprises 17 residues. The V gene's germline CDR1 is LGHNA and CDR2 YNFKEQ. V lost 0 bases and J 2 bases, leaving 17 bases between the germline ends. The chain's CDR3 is CASSQEGVEQPTYEQYF. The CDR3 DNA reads TGTGCCAGCAGCCAAGAGGGAGTCGAACAGCCCACCTACGAGCAGTACTTC.